Shown below are 17 T cell receptor beta chains from a single sample sequenced in a study of cytomegalovirus exposure and HLA in healthy donors. The PCR had 60 Vbeta and 13 Jbeta primers. The table came from immunoSEQ multiplex PCR; TCRdb's copy has only in-frame clones and leaves some out. The sample lists roughly 170,000 clones; around 80% were seen once. The sample taken for sequencing was PBMCs. These receptors were obtained from a girl aged 2-10 years in good health and CMV-seropositive.

CDR3 in amino acids: CASTFSGQGARGQYF. The CDR3 region has the DNA TGTGCCAGCACCTTCTCGGGACAGGGGGCGCGCGGGCAGTACTTC. The chain links TRBV28 to TRBJ2-7, with 12 positions matching TRBD1. The CDR3 sequence is 15 residues long. The germline gives CDR1 MDHEN, CDR2 SYDVKM. V lost 7 bases to trimming and J lost 9 bases; unmatched junction nucleotides: 13.

This rearrangement joins TRBV13 to TRBJ1-1, with D tentatively TRBD1 (5 bases). The CDR3 length is 14 residues. Trimming removed 0 bases at V and 3 bases at J, with 8 bases between. Per germline, CDR1 PRHDT and CDR2 FYEKMQ (reference sequence). The CDR3 DNA follows: TGTGCCAGCAGCTTAGGCGACAGATACACTGAAGCTTTCTTT. Amino acids: CASSLGDRYTEAFF.

This clone appeared once. The chain links TRBV14 to TRBJ2-5; weak D call: TRBD1 (6 bases). V lost 0 bases, J lost 9 bases, and 14 bases lay in between. The CDR3 runs 14 residues. Per germline, CDR1 SGHDN and CDR2 FVKESK. This CDR3 reads CASSQDTGPGAQYF. The CDR3 coding sequence is TGTGCCAGCAGCCAAGATACAGGTCCAGGGGCCCAGTACTTC. Looking up the rest from reference TRBV14 and TRBJ2-5 gives the full variable domain: EAGVTQFPSHSVIEKGQTVTLRCDPISGHDNLYWYRRVMGKEIKFLLHFVKESKQDESGMPNNRFLAERTGGTYSTLKVQPAELEDSGVYFCASSQDTGPGAQYFGPGTRLLVL.

CDR3 residues: CASSGKTGYTEAFF. Here the CDR3 DNA reads TGCGCCAGCAGCGGAAAAACAGGGTACACTGAAGCTTTCTTT. The chain couples TRBV5-1 to TRBJ1-1; D perhaps matches TRBD1 (6 bases). V was trimmed by 4 bases and J by 3 bases, leaving 13 bases between them. The CDR3 runs 14 residues. Germline-derived CDR1 and CDR2 are SGHRS and YFSETQ.

This clone was seen only once. The gene calls are TRBV4-1 and TRBJ2-7, with 8 bases fitting TRBD2. Germline V lookup: CDR1 MGHRA, CDR2 YSYEKL. The CDR3 consists of 15 residues. V shed 5 bases and J 7 bases; nucleotides not matched to a gene: 13. The CDR3 DNA sequence: TGCGCCAGCAGCTTAAGCGGGAGAGGAGCGGAGGAGCAGTACTTC. Its protein product is CASSLSGRGAEEQYF.

The chain has TRBV18 and TRBJ2-7; 11 nucleotides agree with TRBD2. With V trimmed by 3 bases and J by 0 bases, 16 bases remained unmatched. The CDR3 is 20 amino acids. Germline CDR1 is KGHSH and CDR2 is LQKENI. CDR3 nucleotides: TGTGCCAGCTCACCTACCAGGGGCCGACTAGCGGGATTCCCCTCCTACGAGCAGTACTTC. This gives the protein CASSPTRGRLAGFPSYEQYF.

V and J are TRBV14 and TRBJ2-7, with 8 bases that match TRBD2. With 1 base clipped from V and 5 bases from J, the junction kept 4 bases outside the gene matches. CDR1 and CDR2 (germline): SGHDN, FVKESK. CDR3 length: 14 residues. CDR3 in amino acids: CASSQAGGFHEQYF. The CDR3 DNA follows: TGTGCCAGCAGCCAAGCGGGGGGGTTCCACGAGCAGTACTTC.

The chain employs TRBV6-1 and TRBJ2-7; D possibly corresponds to TRBD1 (6 bases). V lost 6 bases and J lost 1, with 10 bases in between. In germline, CDR1 is MNHNS, CDR2 SASEGT. The CDR3 is 13 amino acids. CDR3 DNA: TGTGCCAGCAGCGAGGGGGTATCCTACGAGCAGTACTTC. Amino acid sequence: CASSEGVSYEQYF.

This chain connects TRBV5-6 to TRBJ2-7; TRBD2 is a possible D gene (6 bases). V was pared by 2 bases and J by 2 bases, with 11 bases between. The germline V gene has CDR1 SGHDT and CDR2 YYEEEE. The CDR3 covers 14 residues. Here the CDR3 reads CASSLLEGTYEQYF. DNA of the CDR3: TGTGCCAGCAGCTTATTGGAGGGTACCTACGAGCAGTACTTC.

The gene calls are TRBV23-1 and TRBJ1-1; D possibly corresponds to TRBD1 (5 bases). TRBV23-1 is classed as an ORF, of uncertain function. Between the trimmed V and J ends, which lost 11 bases and 8 bases, there was a span of 15 bases. The CDR3 is 11 amino acids. CDR3 protein: CAFSGIREAFF. The CDR3 nucleotides are TGCGCCTTTTCAGGGATCCGGGAAGCTTTCTTT.

The chain is built from TRBV5-6 and TRBJ2-3; no definite D call. V was clipped by 0 bases and J by 5 bases, with 13 bases between them. Germline V lookup: CDR1 SGHDT, CDR2 YYEEEE. The CDR3 extends over 15 amino acids. This chain's CDR3 is CASSLAPRARDTQYF. CDR3 nucleotide sequence: TGTGCCAGCAGCTTGGCCCCTCGCGCCCGAGATACGCAGTATTTT.

This clone appeared a single time. The rearrangement joins TRBV6-1 to TRBJ2-7; TRBD1 matches at 9 bases. CDR1 is MNHNS, CDR2 SASEGT, per germline. V trimming: 7 bases; J trimming: 3 bases; junction bases outside the gene matches: 10. The CDR3 spans 15 residues. The DNA for the CDR3 is TGTGCCAGCAAGGACCTTCGGACAGGGGTCTACGAGCAGTACTTC. This translates into CASKDLRTGVYEQYF.

The chain carries TRBV27 and TRBJ2-7; 7 bases are shared with TRBD1. From germline, CDR1 is MNHEY and CDR2 SMNVEV (reference sequence). The CDR3 consists of 15 residues. Trimming took 5 bases from V and 3 from J; bases not matched to a gene: 10. The CDR3 spells CASSPRRDSRYEQYF. Written as DNA, the CDR3 is TGTGCCAGCAGTCCACGCCGGGACAGTCGCTACGAGCAGTACTTC.

The rearrangement joins TRBV27 to TRBJ1-2; a weak D match, TRBD1 (6 bases). Germline V lookup: CDR1 MNHEY, CDR2 SMNVEV (reference sequence). The CDR3 consists of 16 residues. V lost 6 bases and J lost 4, with 21 bases in between. CDR3 in DNA: TGTGCCAGCAGCCACCAGGGACAAATCGGAGGCTATGGCTACACCTTC. Its protein is CASSHQGQIGGYGYTF.

The chain is built from TRBV9 and TRBJ1-1, with 7 nucleotides matching TRBD1. The length of the CDR3 is 15 residues. V lost 3 bases, J lost 0 bases, and 5 bases stayed unmatched. Germline CDR1 SGDLS, CDR2 YYNGEE. CDR3 sequence reads: CASSGLGQLNTEAFF. The DNA for the CDR3 is TGTGCCAGCAGCGGCCTGGGACAGTTGAACACTGAAGCTTTCTTT.

This chain links TRBV7-8 with TRBJ2-7, with D unclear. V was trimmed by 2 bases and J by 1 base, leaving 6 bases between them. This CDR3 is built from 13 residues. CDR1 is SGHVS, CDR2 FQNEAQ, per germline. Here the CDR3 reads CASSLRQSYEQYF. DNA for the CDR3: TGTGCCAGCAGCTTAAGACAATCCTACGAGCAGTACTTC. The full variable domain, with the rest looked up from reference TRBV7-8 and TRBJ2-7, is GAGVSQSPRYKVAKRGQDVALRCDPISGHVSLFWYQQALGQGPEFLTYFQNEAQLDKSGLPSDRFFAERPEGSVSTLKIQRTQQEDSAVYLCASSLRQSYEQYFGPGTRLTVT.

The chain employs TRBV11-3 and TRBJ2-1; D possibly corresponds to TRBD2 (5 bases). Germline V gives CDR1 SGHNT, CDR2 YENEEA. V gave up 5 bases and J gave up 5 bases, with 16 bases separating them. The CDR3 is 15 residues long. The CDR3 nucleotides are TGTGCCAGCAGCCCAAGGGAGTCGGCCGACAATGAGCAGTTCTTC. Its translation: CASSPRESADNEQFF.